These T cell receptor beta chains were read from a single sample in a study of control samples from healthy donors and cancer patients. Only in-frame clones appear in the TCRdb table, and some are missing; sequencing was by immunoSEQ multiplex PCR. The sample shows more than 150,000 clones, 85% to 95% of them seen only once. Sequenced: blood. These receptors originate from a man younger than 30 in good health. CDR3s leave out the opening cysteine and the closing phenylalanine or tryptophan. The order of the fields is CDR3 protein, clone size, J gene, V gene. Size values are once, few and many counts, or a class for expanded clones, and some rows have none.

CDR3aa: ASSPTGQDQETQY; abundance: .; j_gene: TRBJ2-5; v_gene: TRBV9
CDR3aa: ASSSQGGYGANVLT; abundance: once; j_gene: TRBJ2-6; v_gene: TRBV7-3
CDR3aa: SVLGNEKLF; abundance: .; j_gene: TRBJ1-4; v_gene: TRBV29-1
CDR3aa: ASSPPGAGTQETQY; abundance: .; j_gene: TRBJ2-5; v_gene: TRBV18
CDR3aa: ASSRTGSSYEQY; abundance: .; j_gene: TRBJ2-7; v_gene: TRBV7-6
CDR3aa: AWSGTGDEQY; abundance: once; j_gene: TRBJ2-7; v_gene: TRBV30
CDR3aa: ASSLQWGTEAF; abundance: .; j_gene: TRBJ1-1; v_gene: TRBV5-1
CDR3aa: ASSDGLAGADTQY; abundance: .; j_gene: TRBJ2-3; v_gene: TRBV5-1
CDR3aa: ASSPTVLSSGNTIY; abundance: .; j_gene: TRBJ1-3; v_gene: TRBV18
CDR3aa: ASSYASRWETQY; abundance: .; j_gene: TRBJ2-5; v_gene: TRBV6-5
CDR3aa: ASSFQGGGNTIY; abundance: .; j_gene: TRBJ1-3; v_gene: TRBV9